The 24 T cell receptor beta chains reported below all come from one sample, sequenced in a study of T cell repertoires in aging, cancer and after chemotherapy (dated by TCRdb to the late 2010s). The reads were generated on an Illumina MiSeq. Rearranged TRB sequences spanning V, D and J segments were amplified in a multiplex touch-down PCR with a mixed TRB-A/B primer pool. Using fastp trimming at Q25 and MiXCR clonotype assembly, TCRdb reanalyzed the public sequencing data and kept in-frame beta chains. Entries that share a CDR3 protein sequence are merged under the most common genes and DNA. Here the sample has 2,000 to 2,500 distinct CDR3 sequences; roughly half occur a single time. About 6% of the sample is taken by the ten largest. TCR beta rearrangements were amplified from genomic DNA isolated from peripheral blood, not from sorted cells or RNA. Material for sequencing was blood. Receptors were obtained from a human donor with a blood cancer.

The chain employs TRBV6-5 and TRBJ2-1, with D hard to call. Germline V gene data show CDR1 as MNHEY and CDR2 as SVGAGI. This CDR3 contains 16 residues. Trimming pared 5 bases from V and 0 bases from J, leaving 14 bases between. CDR3 residues: CASSRNLISSYNEQFF. The CDR3 DNA follows: TGTGCCAGCAGTCGAAATCTTATCAGCTCCTACAATGAGCAGTTCTTC.

The V call is TRBV15, the J call TRBJ2-5, with 8 bases identical to TRBD2. The CDR3 has 15 amino acids. Germline lookup yields CDR1 LNHNV and CDR2 YYDKDF (reference sequence). J gave up 4 bases and V 1 base, and 5 bases lay outside the gene matches. This CDR3 is CATSRVRGGGETQYF. The DNA of the CDR3 is TGTGCCACCAGCAGAGTCCGGGGGGGCGGAGAGACCCAGTACTTC.

The chain couples TRBV30 to TRBJ2-1; 7 nucleotides line up with TRBD2. Germline loops: CDR1 GTSNPN, CDR2 SVGIG (reference sequence). The CDR3 is 15 residues long. The V and J ends lost 4 bases and 8 bases, in that order; junction bases with no gene match: 14. CDR3 loop: CAWTGTTLMLDEQFF. The DNA for the CDR3 is TGTGCCTGGACCGGGACTACCCTGATGTTAGATGAGCAGTTCTTC.

This chain joins TRBV20-1 and TRBJ2-7; D is unclear. The CDR3 length is 13 residues. Germline CDR1 reads DFQATT; CDR2 reads SNEGSKA (reference sequence). The ends were cut back, 5 bases at V and 0 bases at J, with 11 bases in the middle. The CDR3 spells CSAQTLASYEQYF. CDR3 in DNA: TGCAGTGCTCAGACGTTAGCCTCCTACGAGCAGTACTTC.

This clonotype is large within its sample. The chain recombines TRBV6-5 with TRBJ2-7, with D hard to call. Germline assignment: CDR1 MNHEY and CDR2 SVGAGI. The V gene lost 4 bases and the J gene lost 2 bases, with 9 bases spanning the gap. The CDR3 has 13 residues. In DNA, the CDR3 is TGTGCCAGCAGTTGGGGTTTGGCCTACGAGCAGTACTTC. Protein product: CASSWGLAYEQYF.

The chain uses TRBV15 and TRBJ1-6, with unresolved D. The CDR3 length is 15 residues. V was trimmed by 1 base and J by 8 bases, leaving 12 bases between them. Germline loops: CDR1 LNHNV, CDR2 YYDKDF (reference sequence). CDR3 sequence reads: CATSRAGRIDSPLHF. The CDR3 DNA follows: TGTGCCACCAGCAGAGCGGGCCGGATCGATTCACCCCTCCACTTT. Combining the CDR3 with reference TRBV15 and TRBJ1-6 gives the whole variable domain DAMVIQNPRYQVTQFGKPVTLSCSQTLNHNVMYWYQQKSSQAPKLLFHYYDKDFNNEADTPDNFQSRRPNTSFCFLDIRSPGLGDTAMYLCATSRAGRIDSPLHFGNGTRLTVT.

The chain links TRBV5-1 to TRBJ1-2; D is uncertain. V was trimmed by 5 bases and J by 2 bases, leaving 10 bases between them. CDR3 length: 13 residues. Germline V lookup: CDR1 SGHRS, CDR2 YFSETQ. CDR3 protein: CASSYDTNYGYTF. CDR3 nucleotides: TGCGCCAGCAGTTACGACACCAACTATGGCTACACCTTC.

The J gene is TRBJ2-2, the V gene TRBV30; the match to TRBD2 covers 11 bases. V gave up 5 bases and J gave up 4 bases; unmatched junction bases: 6. CDR3 size: 15 residues. Germline values: CDR1 GTSNPN, CDR2 SVGIG (reference sequence). The CDR3 loop reads CAWELAGVGTGELFF. CDR3 in DNA: TGTGCCTGGGAACTAGCGGGGGTCGGCACCGGGGAGCTGTTTTTT. Using reference TRBV30 and TRBJ2-2 for the parts outside the CDR3, the full variable domain is SQTIHQWPATLVQPVGSPLSLECTVEGTSNPNLYWYRQAAGRGLQLLFYSVGIGQISSEVPQNLSASRPQDRQFILSSKKLLLSDSGFYLCAWELAGVGTGELFFGEGSRLTVL.

The CDR3, as DNA: TGTGCCAGCAGTACGACAGGGACCTACGAGCAGTACTTC. Amino acid sequence: CASSTTGTYEQYF. The V call is TRBV6-5, the J call TRBJ2-7, with TRBD1 identical over 7 bases. The CDR3 is 13 residues long. V was pared by 5 bases and J by 2 bases, with 3 bases of the junction left unmatched. The V gene's germline CDR1 is MNHEY and CDR2 SVGAGI.

The V and J genes are TRBV7-2 and TRBJ2-7; D not resolved. The germline V gene has CDR1 SGHTA and CDR2 FQGNSA. This CDR3 is 13 amino acids long. V lost 5 bases and J 3 bases, leaving 11 bases between the germline ends. The CDR3 reads CASSADLIYEQYF. In nucleotides, the CDR3 is TGTGCCAGCAGCGCTGACCTAATCTACGAGCAGTACTTC.

The chain is built from TRBV29-1 and TRBJ1-5; TRBD1 is a possible D gene (5 bases). The germline gives CDR1 SQVTM, CDR2 ANQGSEA. The V end was cut by 3 bases, the J end by 12 bases, with 18 bases between. CDR3 length: 13 amino acids. CDR3 nucleotides: TGCAGCGTTGAGACTCGCGCTGGGGACGACCAGCATTTT. Translated, it gives CSVETRAGDDQHF.

V and J are TRBV27 and TRBJ2-2; TRBD2 matches at 8 bases. J lost 5 bases, V lost 5 bases, and 13 bases had no gene match. CDR1 and CDR2 from the germline V gene are MNHEY and SMNVEV (reference sequence). The CDR3 covers 17 residues. CDR3 in DNA: TGTGCCAGCAGTCCCCTAGTAGCGGGGTTTCCGACCGGGGAGCTGTTTTTT. Translating gives CASSPLVAGFPTGELFF.

The rearrangement links TRBV12-3 or TRBV12-4 to TRBJ1-1; tentatively, D is TRBD1 (6 bases). The CDR3 spans 16 residues. With 6 bases removed from V and 0 bases from J, the gap between germline ends came to 17 bases. The CDR3, as DNA: TGTGCCAGCAGACTACAGGGTGCTGTAATGAACACTGAAGCTTTCTTT. Translating it yields CASRLQGAVMNTEAFF.

With regard to this clonotype: A much bigger clone sits one base away, suggesting this may be a read error. V and J are TRBV6-5 and TRBJ2-1, with D possibly matching TRBD2 (6 bases). The germline CDR1 and CDR2 sequences are MNHEY and SVGAGI. The CDR3 has 17 amino acids. CDR3 region: CANSYSGGGTLYNEQFF. CDR3 bases: TGTGCCAACAGTTACTCGGGTGGTGGGACTCTTTACAATGAGCAGTTCTTC.

The J gene is TRBJ2-2, the V gene TRBV29-1; D tentatively fits TRBD1 or TRBD2 (7 bases each). This CDR3 region has 16 residues. V lost 4 bases and J lost 4, with 19 bases in between. From germline, CDR1 is SQVTM and CDR2 ANQGSEA. The CDR3 spells CSVAPTGEGATGELFF. CDR3 in DNA: TGCAGCGTTGCCCCTACAGGGGAGGGGGCCACCGGGGAGCTGTTTTTT.

Relative to its sample, this clonotype is large. The chain links TRBV11-2 to TRBJ1-2; no reliable D call. Trimming removed 1 base from V and 3 bases from J, with 3 bases in between. This CDR3 is built from 12 residues. CDR1 is SGHAT and CDR2 is FQNNGV in the germline V gene. The CDR3 spells CASSLGYYGYTF. The CDR3 DNA is TGTGCCAGCAGCTTAGGATACTATGGCTACACCTTC.

About this clonotype itself: One junction end does not reproduce the germline sequence, and a read error may be involved. V gene TRBV12-3 or TRBV12-4 combines with J gene TRBJ2-2; D unresolved. The CDR3 extends over 14 amino acids. CDR3 in amino acids: CDSRPRQDTGELFF. The CDR3 nucleotides read TGTGACAGCAGACCCCGACAAGACACCGGGGAGCTGTTTTTT.

The chain is built from TRBV27 and TRBJ2-1; D may be TRBD1 or TRBD2 (5 bases each). Trimming shortened V by 3 bases and J by 10 bases, and 19 bases separated the two germline ends. The germline V gene encodes CDR1 MNHEY and CDR2 SMNVEV (reference sequence). The CDR3 consists of 15 residues. The CDR3 spells CASSFGAELLTEQFF. CDR3 coding DNA: TGTGCCAGCAGTTTCGGGGCGGAGCTGCTCACCGAGCAGTTCTTC.

This chain uses TRBV20-1 with TRBJ2-3; no clear D gene. The CDR3 is 16 residues long. V was trimmed by 3 bases and J by 1 base, leaving 17 bases between them. CDR1 is DFQATT, CDR2 SNEGSKA, per germline (reference sequence). CDR3 in amino acids: CSASAPGDSRTDTQYF. The CDR3 DNA is TGCAGTGCTAGTGCTCCGGGCGACTCACGCACAGATACGCAGTATTTT.

Concerning this clonotype itself: Possible read error: a much larger clone is one base away. This chain uses TRBV6-5 with TRBJ2-3, with D maybe TRBD1 (6 bases). The CDR3 extends over 14 amino acids. The germline gives CDR1 MNHEY, CDR2 SVGAGI. CDR3 DNA sequence: TGTGCCAGCAGACCCGGCAGGGGAAGGGATAAGCAGTATTTT. As protein: CASRPGRGRDKQYF.

This clonotype is labeled large. The genes are TRBV12-3 or TRBV12-4 and TRBJ2-3, with TRBD2 matching 9 bases. Losses at the gene ends were 6 bases for V and 2 bases for J; bases not matched to a gene: 6. CDR3 size: 15 residues. The CDR3, as DNA: TGTGCCAGCAGGAGTAGCGGGGGATCCACAGATACGCAGTATTTT. This sequence encodes CASRSSGGSTDTQYF.

Sample share makes this clonotype large. The chain recombines TRBV29-1 with TRBJ2-3; either TRBD1 or TRBD2 may supply D (5 bases each). The V end lost 2 bases, the J end lost 8 bases, and 17 bases lay between the germline ends. The CDR3 sequence is 14 residues long. Looked up from germline, CDR1 is SQVTM and CDR2 is ANQGSEA. CDR3 in amino acids: CSVELGRGASTQYF. For the CDR3, the DNA is TGCAGCGTTGAATTGGGACGGGGCGCCAGTACGCAGTATTTT.

The CDR3 loop reads CASSSGTSGGSSYEQYF. CDR3 nucleotides: TGTGCCAGCAGTTCCGGGACTAGCGGGGGCAGCTCCTACGAGCAGTACTTC. The chain links TRBV6-6 to TRBJ2-7, with TRBD2 identical over 14 bases. V was clipped by 4 bases and J by 0 bases; unmatched bases: 5. The germline V gene has CDR1 MNHNY and CDR2 SVGAGI (reference sequence). CDR3 size: 17 residues.

The CDR3 nucleotides are TGTGCCAGCAGCCCCGTAGGGGGCGTGGGCTACACCTTC. As protein: CASSPVGGVGYTF. V gene TRBV7-2 combines with J gene TRBJ1-2, with TRBD1 identical over 7 bases. The CDR3 has 13 residues. Unmatched junction bases numbered 8, after V lost 5 bases and J lost 8 bases. In germline, CDR1 is SGHTA, CDR2 FQGNSA.